The 10 T cell receptor beta chains given below trace back to one sample, sequenced in a study of regulatory T cells in long-lasting Graves disease. The sample's time point: newly diagnosed GD, antithyroid drugs for less than 3 months. RNA extracted from PBMCs served as the sequencing template. Arm-PCR of CDR3 regions and iRepertoire HTBI primers were the basis on which TCR beta libraries were built. TCRdb reanalysed the multiplex PCR reads using MiXCR and keeps one entry per CDR3 protein. Among 240,000 or so distinct CDR3 sequences, 20% were seen once, and the ten largest hold approximately 14%. This material consisted of peripheral blood mononuclear cells (PBMCs), taken at new diagnosis, from a patient treated with antithyroid drugs. The receptors come from a female donor with Graves disease.

The table lists this clonotype with a few counts. The conserved closing phenylalanine or tryptophan is absent in this CDR3, likely reflecting a read error. This chain connects TRBV5-1 to TRBJ1-2; D perhaps matches TRBD1 (5 bases). V lost 4 bases to trimming and J lost 0 bases, with 10 bases between them. The germline V gene encodes CDR1 SGHRS and CDR2 YFSETQ. The CDR3 runs to 14 residues. This CDR3 reads CASSPGGANYGYTS. CDR3 nucleotides: TGCGCCAGCAGCCCGGGGGGAGCTAACTATGGCTACACCTCC.

This chain connects TRBV28 to TRBJ2-5; 10 bases are a match to TRBD1. The end of the DNA aligns better with TRBJ2-1, so the J call may be wrong. Germline V gene lookup returns CDR1 MDHEN and CDR2 SYDVKM. The CDR3 has 17 amino acids. Here the CDR3 reads CASSPGQGNRGLNEQFF. For the CDR3, the DNA is TGTGCCAGCAGTCCGGGACAGGGGAATCGGGGATTAAATGAGCAGTTCTTC.

This clonotype occurred many times. The V and J genes are TRBV2 and TRBJ1-4, with D unresolved. Germline V gene sequence: CDR1 SNHLY, CDR2 FYNNEI. Trimming left V 1 base short and J 10 bases short, with 13 bases between. The CDR3 length is 14 residues. Here the CDR3 reads CASSEVVASGKLFF. The DNA of the CDR3 is TGTGCCAGCAGTGAAGTAGTAGCCTCCGGAAAACTGTTTTTT.

This clonotype occurred many times. V usage is TRBV6-1 and J usage is TRBJ1-4; no clear D gene. Trimming cost V 5 bases and J 3 bases, with 13 bases left between them. In germline, CDR1 is MNHNS, CDR2 SASEGT. CDR3 length: 15 amino acids. The CDR3 region is CASSPASGSNEKLFF. The DNA of the CDR3 is TGTGCCAGCAGTCCAGCTTCGGGATCTAATGAAAAACTGTTTTTT.

The table lists this clonotype with many counts. The chain uses TRBV15 and TRBJ1-5, with a possible D match to TRBD1 (6 bases). V was pared by 2 bases and J by 9 bases, with 17 bases between. The germline CDR1 and CDR2 sequences are LNHNV and YYDKDF (reference sequence). The CDR3 spans 15 residues. For the CDR3, the DNA is TGTGCCACCAGCAGACAGGGGCACGGCGGGAGGCCCCAGCATTTT. Its protein is CATSRQGHGGRPQHF.

This chain uses TRBV20-1 with TRBJ2-4; 7 bases align to TRBD2. The J segment lost 7 bases and the V segment lost 8 bases, leaving 14 bases of the junction unmatched. This CDR3 is 14 amino acids long. CDR1 is DFQATT, CDR2 SNEGSKA, per germline (reference sequence). The CDR3 loop is CSTSRGRDGNIQYF. In nucleotides, the CDR3 is TGCAGTACTTCCAGAGGGAGGGATGGGAACATTCAGTACTTC.

In this sample, this clonotype turned up many times. The chain couples TRBV20-1 to TRBJ2-3; TRBD2 matches 12 bases. Unmatched junction bases numbered 1, after V lost 1 base and J lost 2 bases. Per the germline V gene, CDR1 is DFQATT and CDR2 is SNEGSKA (reference sequence). This CDR3 region has 15 residues. CDR3: CSARGTSGTTDTQYF. CDR3 nucleotides: TGCAGTGCTAGAGGGACTAGCGGGACCACAGATACGCAGTATTTT.

This chain links TRBV2 with TRBJ2-1; D call uncertain. The CDR3 runs 15 residues. V lost 6 bases and J 3 bases, leaving 15 bases between the germline ends. Germline V gives CDR1 SNHLY, CDR2 FYNNEI. CDR3 nucleotides: TGTGCCAGCAGGGTAGCATACGCCGACTACAATGAGCAGTTCTTC. This sequence encodes CASRVAYADYNEQFF.

This clonotype was recorded many times. The chain has TRBV28 and TRBJ2-1; 8 bases line up with TRBD1. CDR1 MDHEN and CDR2 SYDVKM come from the germline V gene. The CDR3 is 16 amino acids. Losses at the gene ends were 5 bases for V and 6 bases for J; bases not matched to a gene: 12. The CDR3 protein is CASSPTDRAGSNEQFF. Here the CDR3 DNA reads TGTGCCAGCAGTCCCACGGACAGGGCGGGGTCCAATGAGCAGTTCTTC.

At least ten counts were recorded for this clonotype. The chain is built from TRBV7-9 and TRBJ2-5, with 10 bases matching TRBD2. V lost 4 bases to trimming and J lost 5 bases; unmatched junction nucleotides: 16. The CDR3 totals 18 residues. CDR1 and CDR2 (germline): SEHNR, FQNEAQ (reference sequence). The CDR3 coding sequence is TGTGCCAGCAGCTCCCGAAAAAATCTAGCGGGAGCGCAGGAGACCCAGTACTTC. Translation: CASSSRKNLAGAQETQYF.